The 28 T cell receptor beta chains below all came from one sample that was sequenced in a study of T cell repertoires in cytomegalovirus infection. TCRdb reprocessed the reads with MiXCR, giving one entry per CDR3 protein. The sample shows about 310,000 distinct CDR3 sequences, about a sixth of them seen only once. Sequenced input: PBMCs. All receptors derive from a human donor in good health (CMV status not recorded). Some clones in this sample may be carry-over from other donors' samples.

The CDR3 reads CASSLTGRDEQYF. The CDR3 region has the DNA TGTGCCAGCAGCTTGACGGGGCGCGACGAGCAGTACTTC. V is TRBV11-3 and J is TRBJ2-7, with D perhaps given as TRBD1 or TRBD2 (5 bases each). V was cut by 3 bases and J by 5 bases, with 11 bases left in between. The V gene's germline CDR1 is SGHNT and CDR2 YENEEA. The CDR3 loop spans 13 amino acids.

The chain uses TRBV7-2 and TRBJ2-7; D might be TRBD2 (6 bases). The germline gives CDR1 SGHTA, CDR2 FQGNSA. Trimming removed 5 bases at V and 2 bases at J, with 13 bases between. The CDR3 has 14 amino acids. CDR3 nucleotides: TGTGCCAGCAGCGTTGGGGGGTCTACCTACGAGCAGTACTTC. Translated, it gives CASSVGGSTYEQYF.

As for this clonotype: Possible read error: a much larger clone is one base away. CDR3 nucleotide sequence: TGTGCCATCAGTTTTGCGGTCGCCCCCACTAACTCTGAAGCTTTCTTT. Protein: CAISFAVAPTNSEAFF. V and J are TRBV10-3 and TRBJ1-1; D is ambiguous. Germline-derived CDR1 and CDR2 are ENHRY and SYGVKD. The CDR3 sequence is 16 residues long. Trimming pared 5 bases from V and 6 bases from J, leaving 22 bases between.

This clonotype occurred a few times. The chain carries TRBV7-2 and TRBJ2-1; D unclear. Trimming took off 3 bases at V and 2 bases at J, with 17 bases between the two ends. The CDR3 length is 17 residues. Germline V gives CDR1 SGHTA, CDR2 FQGNSA. Written as DNA, the CDR3 is TGTGCCAGCAGCTTCGCCTTACAGTCCCCCCCCTACAATGAGCAGTTCTTC. Translated, it gives CASSFALQSPPYNEQFF. Full variable domain (missing parts from reference TRBV7-2 and TRBJ2-1): GAGVSQSPSNKVTEKGKDVELRCDPISGHTALYWYRQSLGQGLEFLIYFQGNSAPDKSGLPSDRFSAERTGGSVSTLTIQRTQQEDSAVYLCASSFALQSPPYNEQFFGPGTRLTVL.

The V gene is TRBV5-6, the J gene TRBJ2-1; D might be TRBD2 (5 bases). The V gene's germline CDR1 is SGHDT and CDR2 YYEEEE. V was pared by 2 bases and J by 7 bases, with 13 bases between. There are 14 residues in the CDR3. In DNA form, the CDR3 reads TGTGCCAGCAGCTTAGAACAAGCGGAGAATGAGCAGTTCTTC. It specifies CASSLEQAENEQFF.

The rearrangement uses TRBV5-8 and TRBJ2-5, with 15 nucleotides matching TRBD2. CDR1 and CDR2 from the germline V gene are SGHTS and YDEGEE. The length of the CDR3 is 19 residues. With V trimmed by 0 bases and J by 1 base, 7 bases remained unmatched. The CDR3, as DNA: TGTGCCAGCAGCTTGGCGGGGACTAGCGGGGGGTCGAGCCAAGAGACCCAGTACTTC. This encodes CASSLAGTSGGSSQETQYF.

The chain employs TRBV5-1 and TRBJ2-7; D gene unclear. This CDR3 region has 13 residues. With 0 bases removed from V and 2 bases from J, the gap between germline ends came to 6 bases. The germline CDR1 and CDR2 sequences are SGHRS and YFSETQ. The CDR3, as DNA: TGCGCCAGCAGCTTGGCCGTCCCCTACGAGCAGTACTTC. It yields the protein CASSLAVPYEQYF.

The chain recombines TRBV11-2 with TRBJ2-3; D tentatively fits TRBD1 or TRBD2 (5 bases each). V was clipped by 1 base and J by 0 bases, with 14 bases between them. Germline V CDR1 and CDR2: SGHAT, FQNNGV. The CDR3 is 17 amino acids. CDR3 bases: TGTGCCAGCAGCTTAGGGGGGTGGACTTTGAGCACAGATACGCAGTATTTT. It encodes CASSLGGWTLSTDTQYF.

This clonotype was observed many times. The chain combines TRBV28 with TRBJ2-7, with 10 bases that match TRBD2. The germline gives CDR1 MDHEN, CDR2 SYDVKM. The CDR3 runs 15 residues. With V trimmed by 9 bases and J by 2 bases, 10 bases remained unmatched. The CDR3 DNA is TGTGCCAGTCGGATTAGCGGGGGGCCGACCTACGAGCAGTACTTC. It encodes CASRISGGPTYEQYF.

This clonotype appeared many times. The chain recombines TRBV10-3 with TRBJ1-1; possible D gene TRBD1, 5 bases. V was cut by 2 bases and J by 4 bases, with 14 bases left in between. Germline CDR1 ENHRY, CDR2 SYGVKD. The CDR3 totals 15 residues. CDR3 bases: TGTGCCATCAGTGAGAAAGAGGGGCGCAGCACTGAAGCTTTCTTT. Translation gives CAISEKEGRSTEAFF.

This chain links TRBV10-3 with TRBJ2-3, with D possibly matching TRBD2 (6 bases). CDR1 is ENHRY and CDR2 is SYGVKD in the germline V gene. The CDR3 length is 12 residues. The V end was cut by 11 bases, the J end by 6 bases, with 15 bases between. This chain's CDR3 is CAVRDSGDTQYF. DNA of the CDR3: TGTGCCGTACGGGACTCGGGGGATACGCAGTATTTT.

This clonotype was seen repeatedly, ten times or more. The rearrangement links TRBV7-9 to TRBJ2-1, with a possible D match to TRBD2 (6 bases). This CDR3 spans 15 amino acids. The germline CDR1 and CDR2 sequences are SEHNR and FQNEAQ (reference sequence). Trimming cost V 4 bases and J 10 bases, with 20 bases left between them. CDR3 region: CASSSHGGGAREQFF. CDR3 DNA: TGTGCCAGCAGCTCGCACGGTGGCGGGGCCAGGGAGCAGTTCTTC.

CDR3 bases: TGTGCCAGCAGTCGGGCTAGCGGGACAGAGACCCAGTACTTC. It yields the protein CASSRASGTETQYF. The chain recombines TRBV2 with TRBJ2-5; the match to TRBD2 covers 9 bases. The CDR3 has 14 residues. The germline gives CDR1 SNHLY, CDR2 FYNNEI. The J segment lost 4 bases and the V segment lost 5 bases, leaving 5 bases of the junction unmatched. The complete variable domain, with remaining parts taken from reference TRBV2 and TRBJ2-5, reads EPEVTQTPSHQVTQMGQEVILRCVPISNHLYFYWYRQILGQKVEFLVSFYNNEISEKSEIFDDQFSVERPDGSNFTLKIRSTKLEDSAMYFCASSRASGTETQYFGPGTRLLVL.

The rearrangement uses TRBV7-2 and TRBJ2-3, with D possibly matching TRBD1 (5 bases). The germline V gene encodes CDR1 SGHTA and CDR2 FQGNSA. This CDR3 contains 14 residues. Trimming cost V 4 bases and J 0 bases, with 8 bases left between them. The CDR3 here is CASSWGISTDTQYF. CDR3 bases: TGTGCCAGCAGCTGGGGCATTAGCACAGATACGCAGTATTTT.

In this sample, this clonotype turned up a few times. V is TRBV5-4 and J is TRBJ2-7, with 14 bases that match TRBD2. Germline V CDR1 and CDR2: SGHNT, YYREEE (reference sequence). V lost 4 bases to trimming and J lost 3 bases; unmatched junction nucleotides: 3. The CDR3 loop spans 15 amino acids. The CDR3 DNA is TGTGCCAGCAGCATAGGGACTAGCGGGGGCTACGAGCAGTACTTC. It is translated as CASSIGTSGGYEQYF.

V usage is TRBV7-3 and J usage is TRBJ1-5, with D possibly being TRBD1 (5 bases). Germline CDR1 and CDR2: SGHTA and FQGTGA. CDR3 length: 17 amino acids. V was shortened by 0 bases and J by 4 bases, with 16 bases between the two germline ends. CDR3: CASSLTSAGHSNQPQHF. DNA for the CDR3: TGTGCCAGCAGCTTAACTTCCGCCGGACACTCAAATCAGCCCCAGCATTTT.

The rearrangement joins TRBV12-3 or TRBV12-4 to TRBJ1-5; no clear D gene. The CDR3 length is 14 residues. V was shortened by 1 base and J by 5 bases, with 9 bases between the two germline ends. The chain's CDR3 is CASSLESADQPQHF. The CDR3 region has the DNA TGTGCCAGCAGTTTAGAAAGCGCGGATCAGCCCCAGCATTTT.

A few counts support this clonotype. V usage is TRBV7-2 and J usage is TRBJ1-4; TRBD1 agrees at 7 bases. There are 17 residues in the CDR3. V lost 0 bases to trimming and J lost 6 bases; unmatched junction nucleotides: 10. In germline, CDR1 is SGHTA, CDR2 FQGNSA. The CDR3 here is CASSLAAAGGGDEKLFF. In DNA form, the CDR3 reads TGTGCCAGCAGCTTAGCAGCCGCAGGGGGTGGAGATGAAAAACTGTTTTTT.

This sequence joins TRBV28 and TRBJ2-2; D unclear. Trimming cost V 7 bases and J 5 bases, with 8 bases left between them. The CDR3 contains 12 residues. Germline-derived CDR1 and CDR2 are MDHEN and SYDVKM. DNA of the CDR3: TGTGCCAGCACTGGGGTAACCGGGGAGCTGTTTTTT. It specifies CASTGVTGELFF.

This clonotype was counted many times. The chain combines TRBV12-3 or TRBV12-4 with TRBJ2-7; D might be TRBD2 (5 bases). This CDR3 has 13 residues. V was clipped by 5 bases and J by 4 bases, with 12 bases between them. In nucleotides, the CDR3 is TGTGCCAGCAGTCTCGGGGATGGTTACGAGCAGTACTTC. Its protein is CASSLGDGYEQYF.

There are a few counts of this clonotype. This chain connects TRBV7-6 to TRBJ1-6; D gene uncertain. The ends were cut back, 5 bases at V and 12 bases at J, with 11 bases in the middle. Germline-derived CDR1 and CDR2 are SGHVS and FNYEAQ. This CDR3 contains 12 residues. The CDR3 spells CASSPIGIPLHF. CDR3 sequence (DNA): TGTGCCAGCAGCCCAATCGGGATACCCCTCCACTTT.

The V call is TRBV7-9, the J call TRBJ2-1; no reliable D call. The CDR3 length is 15 residues. Trimming removed 8 bases from V and 5 bases from J, with 19 bases in between. Germline V gene lookup returns CDR1 SEHNR and CDR2 FQNEAQ (reference sequence). CDR3 DNA: TGTGCCAGCGAAAAACCTTCAGTCCTGGACAATGAGCAGTTCTTC. Protein: CASEKPSVLDNEQFF.

This clonotype was counted ten times or more. The rearrangement uses TRBV11-1 and TRBJ1-1; D unclear. Germline-derived CDR1 and CDR2 are SGHAT and FQDESV (reference sequence). V lost 0 bases to trimming and J lost 3 bases, with 5 bases between them. The CDR3 consists of 13 residues. This chain's CDR3 is CASSLAGYTEAFF. The DNA of the CDR3 is TGTGCCAGCAGCTTAGCTGGGTACACTGAAGCTTTCTTT.

The chain recombines TRBV19 with TRBJ2-1, with TRBD1 identical over 8 bases. The CDR3 contains 16 residues. Germline CDR1 is LNHDA and CDR2 is SQIVND (reference sequence). Trimming removed 5 bases from V and 4 bases from J; junction bases left unmatched: 10. CDR3 residues: CASSGPRQGAYNEQFF. DNA for the CDR3: TGTGCCAGTAGTGGTCCGCGGCAGGGGGCTTACAATGAGCAGTTCTTC.

This clonotype was detected many times. In nucleotides, the CDR3 is TGTGCCAGCAGTTATAGCCGCTATAATTCACCCCTCCACTTT. It specifies CASSYSRYNSPLHF. The V call is TRBV27, the J call TRBJ1-6; D is uncertain. CDR1 MNHEY and CDR2 SMNVEV come from the germline V gene (reference sequence). V was clipped by 4 bases and J by 3 bases, with 7 bases between them. The CDR3 extends over 14 amino acids.

In its sample, this clonotype was seen a few times. The chain joins TRBV5-6 to TRBJ1-1; D gene unclear. The CDR3 loop spans 14 amino acids. Deletions cut 4 bases from V and 1 base from J, with 11 bases between. Germline assignment: CDR1 SGHDT and CDR2 YYEEEE. The CDR3, as DNA: TGTGCCAGCAGCGTCGATTTGAAGAACACTGAAGCTTTCTTT. This codes for CASSVDLKNTEAFF.

Ten or more counts support this clonotype. The V call is TRBV7-2, the J call TRBJ2-2; 11 nucleotides agree with TRBD2. V was clipped by 4 bases and J by 3 bases; unmatched bases: 7. Germline loops: CDR1 SGHTA, CDR2 FQGNSA. The CDR3 is 17 amino acids. CDR3 loop: CASSSYSGGADTGELFF. CDR3 coding DNA: TGTGCCAGCAGCTCATATAGCGGGGGGGCCGACACCGGGGAGCTGTTTTTT.

This clonotype was found a few times. The rearrangement joins TRBV4-2 to TRBJ1-5; possible D gene TRBD1, 6 bases. The length of the CDR3 is 17 residues. V dropped 1 base and J dropped 7 bases, with 20 bases sitting between them. The germline V gene encodes CDR1 LGHNA and CDR2 YNFKEQ. This chain's CDR3 is CASSQGAIGGHGQPQHF. The CDR3, as DNA: TGTGCCAGCAGCCAAGGGGCGATAGGGGGTCATGGGCAGCCCCAGCATTTT.